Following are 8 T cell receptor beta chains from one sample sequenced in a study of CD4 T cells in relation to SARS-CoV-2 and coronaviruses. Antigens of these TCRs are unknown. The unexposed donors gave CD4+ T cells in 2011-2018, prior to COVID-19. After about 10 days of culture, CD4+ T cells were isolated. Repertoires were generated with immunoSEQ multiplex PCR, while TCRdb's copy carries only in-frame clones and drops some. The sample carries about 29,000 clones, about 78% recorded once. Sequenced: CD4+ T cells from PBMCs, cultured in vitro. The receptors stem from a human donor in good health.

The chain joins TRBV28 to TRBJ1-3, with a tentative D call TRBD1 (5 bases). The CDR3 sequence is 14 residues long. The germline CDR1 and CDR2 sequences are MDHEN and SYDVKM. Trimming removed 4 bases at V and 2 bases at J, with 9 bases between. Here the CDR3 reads CASSSPGAGNTIYF. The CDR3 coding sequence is TGTGCCAGCAGTTCCCCGGGGGCTGGAAACACCATATATTTT.

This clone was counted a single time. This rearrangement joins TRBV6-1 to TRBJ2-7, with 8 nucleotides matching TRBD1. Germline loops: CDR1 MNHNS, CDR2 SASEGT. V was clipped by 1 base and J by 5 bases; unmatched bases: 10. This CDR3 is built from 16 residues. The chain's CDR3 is CASSEVAGQGLNEQYF. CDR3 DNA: TGTGCCAGCAGTGAAGTTGCCGGACAGGGACTCAACGAGCAGTACTTC.

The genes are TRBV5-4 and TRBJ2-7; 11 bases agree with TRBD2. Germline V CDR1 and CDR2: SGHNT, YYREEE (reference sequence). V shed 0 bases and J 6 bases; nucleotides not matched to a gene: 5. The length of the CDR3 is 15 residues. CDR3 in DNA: TGTGCCAGCAGCTTGGGTGGTCTAGCGGGGGGCGAGCAGTACTTC. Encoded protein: CASSLGGLAGGEQYF.

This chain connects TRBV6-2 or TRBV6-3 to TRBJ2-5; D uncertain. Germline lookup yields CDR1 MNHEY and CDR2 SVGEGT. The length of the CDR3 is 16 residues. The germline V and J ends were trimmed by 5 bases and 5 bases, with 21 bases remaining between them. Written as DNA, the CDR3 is TGTGCCAGCAGTACTCCGGCCCGACCCGGACGGGAGACCCAGTACTTC. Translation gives CASSTPARPGRETQYF.

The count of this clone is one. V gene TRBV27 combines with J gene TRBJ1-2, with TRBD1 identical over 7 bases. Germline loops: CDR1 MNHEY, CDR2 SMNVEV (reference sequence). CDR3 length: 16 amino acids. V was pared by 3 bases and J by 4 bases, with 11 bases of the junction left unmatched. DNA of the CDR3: TGTGCCAGCAGTTTCTCCCACAGGGGTATGGGCTATGGCTACACCTTC. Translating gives CASSFSHRGMGYGYTF.

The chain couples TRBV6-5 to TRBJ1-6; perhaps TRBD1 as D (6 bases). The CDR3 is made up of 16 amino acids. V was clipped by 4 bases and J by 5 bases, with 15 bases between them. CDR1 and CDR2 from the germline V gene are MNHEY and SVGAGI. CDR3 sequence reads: CASSSPLGGDNSPLHF. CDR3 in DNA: TGTGCCAGCAGTTCCCCCCTTGGGGGCGATAATTCACCCCTCCACTTT.

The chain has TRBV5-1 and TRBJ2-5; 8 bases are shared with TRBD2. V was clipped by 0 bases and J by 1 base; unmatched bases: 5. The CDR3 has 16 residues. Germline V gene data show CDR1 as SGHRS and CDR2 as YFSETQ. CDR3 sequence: CASSLARTSSQETQYF. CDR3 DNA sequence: TGCGCCAGCAGCTTGGCCAGGACTAGCAGCCAAGAGACCCAGTACTTC.

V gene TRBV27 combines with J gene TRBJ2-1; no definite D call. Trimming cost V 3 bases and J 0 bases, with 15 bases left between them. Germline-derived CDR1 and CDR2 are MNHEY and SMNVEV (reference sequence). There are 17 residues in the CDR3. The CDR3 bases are TGTGCCAGCAGTTTCCTGGATCTCCCCAGCTCCTACAATGAGCAGTTCTTC. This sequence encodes CASSFLDLPSSYNEQFF.